This TCR beta chain comes out of a study of beta chain features in type 1 diabetes. Study at large: Healthy donors and patients showed comparable age, gender and cell yields.

The CDR3 loop spans 13 amino acids. Germline loops: CDR1 MNHNS, CDR2 SASEGT. V was pared by 5 bases and J by 1 base, with 8 bases between. Findings and caveats of the study: Shorter TCRB CDR3s, moderately but significantly so, marked every one of the four CD4+ subsets in Type 1 diabetes patients. Insertion counts at VDJ junctions were lower in type 1 diabetes patients, who also showed more deletions there.

Sequencing targeted expressed TCRB transcripts, as all isolated RNA had been reverse transcribed. Sequenced by immunoSEQ multiplex PCR; TCRdb stores in-frame clones only, minus some. The top ten hold about 0.018% of the sample, which has about 240,000 clones, more than 11% seen once. Comment on this clone: Its cognate antigen is unknown.

The chain is built from TRBV6-1 and TRBJ1-1; maybe TRBD1 (6 bases). What was sequenced was naive CD4+ T cells from blood. This TCR was recovered from a man aged 30 to 45 with type 1 diabetes. Written as DNA, the CDR3 is TGTGCCAGCAGTAAACAGGGGAACACTGAAGCTTTCTTT. It yields the protein CASSKQGNTEAFF.